The TCR beta chain under discussion was sequenced for a study of post-analysis software for immune sequencing data. Study observations and caveats: Comparison of patients with controls showed about 5 TRBV segments more frequent in patients, TRBV5-6, TRBV5-1 and TRBV20-1 among them.

Unique molecular identifiers featured in each of the TCR beta cDNA libraries. TCRdb redid the calling of the PCR reads with MiXCR, one entry per CDR3 protein. The sample has about 540,000 distinct CDR3 sequences; less than 40% are singletons. This clonotype was observed a few times. What it recognizes is unknown. V lost 2 bases to trimming and J lost 6 bases, with 9 bases between them. The CDR3 is made up of 13 amino acids. From germline, CDR1 is MNHEY and CDR2 SVGAGI. The rearrangement links TRBV6-5 to TRBJ2-3; D remains unclear. Source material: blood. The receptor's source is a girl younger than 18 with multiple sclerosis. Written as DNA, the CDR3 is TGTGCCAGCAGTTACGGGTGGCGTGATACGCAGTATTTT. This translates into CASSYGWRDTQYF.